This T cell receptor (beta chain) is from a study of Ad26.COV2.S vaccination and SARS-CoV-2 variants. Study details: Once, or twice with 56 days between doses, Ad26.COV2.S was given intramuscularly. Whole-study results and caveats: Those who received the vaccine showed greater spike-specific TCR breadth than those given placebo. In TCR breadth and depth analyses, total T cell responses may have been underestimated. It was found that vaccine and placebo recipients had similar non-spike TCR breadth.

CDR3 size: 16 residues. As concerns this clone: Its antigen is unidentified.

Using immunoSEQ multiplex PCR, the repertoire was profiled, and TCRdb retains in-frame clones only, with some absent. In the table there are around 320,000 clones, just under 85% of which are singletons. Indicated treatment: 15 to 20 received Ad26.COV2.S at low or high dose, single or two shots; 5 received placebo; per-sample allocation not given. Samples came from day 63 after the first vaccine or placebo injection. The chain carries TRBV21-1 and TRBJ1-4; the table's D call of TRBD1 was not tested on the DNA. TRBV21-1 is marked as a pseudogene. The receptor comes from a person aged 18-60 years who received the Ad26.COV2.S COVID-19 vaccine or a placebo. The sample here was peripheral blood, taken in a trial of Ad26.COV2.S vaccine versus placebo. DNA of the CDR3: TGTGCCAGCCCAAGGGTCGGGGACAGGGTTTATGAAAAACTGTTTTTT. Translating it yields CASPRVGDRVYEKLFF.